The rows below give T cell receptor beta chains drawn from one sample of a study of blood T cell repertoires in COVID-19. Method: immunoSEQ multiplex PCR; TCRdb's copy keeps in-frame clones and lacks some. This sample has roughly 300,000 clones, with 85% found just once. The sequenced material came from PBMCs or T cells enriched from blood (not recorded which). All receptors come from a woman in her 50s who had recovered from COVID-19. The CDR3 runs from the conserved cysteine through the conserved F or W. The D gene is left open where the match is weak. Rows give clone size only sometimes, using once, few, many, or a class for an expanded clone.

J gene | V gene | clone size | D gene | CDR3 DNA | CDR3 protein
TRBJ1-1 | TRBV5-5 | once | - | TGTGCCAGCAGCTCAAATAGGGGAAATGAAGCTTTCTTT | CASSSNRGNEAFF
TRBJ2-7 | TRBV3-1/TRBV3-2 | once | TRBD1 | TGTGCCAGCAGCCAGTCAGCGACAGGGGGCACCTACGAGCAGTACTTC | CASSQSATGGTYEQYF
TRBJ2-2 | TRBV4-1 | - | - | TGCGCCAGCAGCCAATCCCCTTTAGTGGGAGGTAGGACCGGGGAGCTGTTTTTT | CASSQSPLVGGRTGELFF
TRBJ2-2 | TRBV5-1 | once | TRBD1 | TGCGCCAGCAGACCCGGGACAGGGAACACCGGGGAGCTGTTTTTT | CASRPGTGNTGELFF
TRBJ2-1 | TRBV11-2 | - | TRBD2 | TGTGCCAGCAGCTTTAGCGGGGGGGTTTTCAATGAGCAGTTCTTC | CASSFSGGVFNEQFF
TRBJ2-7 | TRBV4-1 | - | TRBD2 | TGCGCCAGCAGCCCATCCCCTAGCGGGAGCTCCTACGAGCAGTACTTC | CASSPSPSGSSYEQYF
TRBJ2-3 | TRBV9 | - | - | TGTGCCAGCAGCGTAGTCGCCCAGGTGAGCACAGATACGCAGTATTTT | CASSVVAQVSTDTQYF
TRBJ1-2 | TRBV19 | - | TRBD1 | TGTGCCACCCTCAGGGGGCAGTCGTATGGCTACACCTTC | CATLRGQSYGYTF
TRBJ1-5 | TRBV5-5 | - | - | TGTGCCAGCAGCGGAGGACAGTTTAGCAATCAGCCCCAGCATTTT | CASSGGQFSNQPQHF
TRBJ1-1 | TRBV12-5 | - | - | TGTGCTAGTGCCCGCAGGGCTGAGACTGAAGCTTTCTTT | CASARRAETEAFF
TRBJ2-3 | TRBV6-5 | - | TRBD2 | TGTGCCAGCAGGCTAGCGGGCACAGATACGCAGTATTTT | CASRLAGTDTQYF
TRBJ1-2 | TRBV5-6 | - | - | TGTGCCAGCAGCCAGGGGAGTTTAGGCTACACCTTC | CASSQGSLGYTF
TRBJ1-6 | TRBV6-4 | - | TRBD1 | TGTGCCAGCAGTGAGGCAGGGGGTAATTCACCCCTCCACTTT | CASSEAGGNSPLHF
TRBJ1-1 | TRBV10-2 | - | TRBD1 | TGCGCCAGCAGTAACAGGGGTCGGGGGAACACTGAAGCTTTCTTT | CASSNRGRGNTEAFF
TRBJ2-2 | TRBV10-1 | - | - | TGCGCCACCTCCCCCGGGTCCGCCGGGGAGCTGTTTTTT | CATSPGSAGELFF
TRBJ2-1 | TRBV5-1 | - | TRBD2 | TGCGCCAGCAGCAATAGCGGGGCAACCAATGAGCAGTTCTTC | CASSNSGATNEQFF
TRBJ1-2 | TRBV30 | - | TRBD1 | TGTGCCTGGAGCCCGACAGGGGGTGGCTATGGCTACACCTTC | CAWSPTGGGYGYTF
TRBJ1-3 | TRBV5-4 | - | TRBD1 | TGTGCCAGCAGCTCGGGACAGGCTGGAAACACCATATATTTT | CASSSGQAGNTIYF
TRBJ2-1 | TRBV14 | - | TRBD2 | TGTGCCAGCAGCCAAGAGCTACTAGCGTCCTACAATGAGCAGTTCTTC | CASSQELLASYNEQFF
TRBJ2-7 | TRBV4-1 | - | TRBD1 | TGCGCCAGCAGCCAACCTGCACGGCGAGGGGGCGGGGAGCAGTACTTC | CASSQPARRGGGEQYF
TRBJ1-1 | TRBV29-1 | - | - | TGCAGCGTGGTCCCCGGGGCCAGGGGCACTGAAGCTTTCTTT | CSVVPGARGTEAFF
TRBJ2-1 | TRBV4-1 | - | TRBD1 | TGCGCCAGCAGCCAAGGCGGGACAGGGTTTGAATACAATGAGCAGTTCTTC | CASSQGGTGFEYNEQFF
TRBJ1-1 | TRBV2 | - | - | TGTGCCAGCTTTGGGGGGGGGACTGAAGCTTTCTTT | CASFGGGTEAFF
TRBJ2-1 | TRBV7-3 | - | TRBD2 | TGTGCCAGCAGCTTATCTTTACTAGCGGGGCCTCAGTTCTTC | CASSLSLLAGPQFF
TRBJ1-1 | TRBV7-9 | - | TRBD1 | TGTGCCAGCAGCTGGGCTCCGGGACAGGGGGCATGGATGAACACTGAAGCTTTCTTT | CASSWAPGQGAWMNTEAFF
TRBJ1-2 | TRBV5-1 | - | - | TGCGCCAGCAGCTCAACCGACTTGACGGGAGCTAACTATGGCTACACCTTC | CASSSTDLTGANYGYTF
TRBJ1-6 | TRBV18 | once | TRBD1 | TGTGCCAGCTCACCGGGGGACAGTCCTAGGTCACCCCTCCACTTT | CASSPGDSPRSPLHF
TRBJ2-5 | TRBV30 | - | TRBD2 | TGTGCCTGGGGTAGCGGGAGGGCCCGACGATTAATCCAAGAGACCCAGTACTTC | CAWGSGRARRLIQETQYF
TRBJ1-2 | TRBV11-2 | - | - | TGTGCCAGCAGCTTAGAACGGGACTATGGCTACACCTTC | CASSLERDYGYTF
TRBJ2-1 | TRBV5-1 | - | - | TGCGCCAGCAGCTTGAGCGACCCCTACAATGAGCAGTTCTTC | CASSLSDPYNEQFF
TRBJ2-1 | TRBV2 | - | TRBD2 | TGTGCCAGCAGGGTGACTAGCGGGGGAAACTATGAGCAGTTCTTC | CASRVTSGGNYEQFF
TRBJ1-1 | TRBV5-1 | - | TRBD1 | TGCGCCAGCAGCCTGGGGACAGCGAACACTGAAGCTTTCTTT | CASSLGTANTEAFF
TRBJ2-2 | TRBV7-2 | - | TRBD2 | TGTGCCGGCGGGACTAGCGGGATGATAACCGGGGAGCTGTTTTTT | CAGGTSGMITGELFF
TRBJ2-7 | TRBV19 | - | - | TGTGCCAGTAGTATGGAGTCAGTCTACGAGCAGTACTTC | CASSMESVYEQYF
TRBJ2-1 | TRBV5-1 | - | - | TGCGCCAGCACCCCAGGGGGGAGTGAGCAGTTCTTC | CASTPGGSEQFF
TRBJ1-1 | TRBV27 | - | - | TGTGCCAGCAGTTTACAGGGGCGGACTGAAGCTTTCTTT | CASSLQGRTEAFF
TRBJ2-1 | TRBV29-1 | - | - | TGCAGCGTTGAGACCAGGGAGCAGTTCTTC | CSVETREQFF
TRBJ1-6 | TRBV6-1 | - | - | TGTGCCAGCAGTGAAGATCTGGGAGAAGGGTCACCCCTCCACTTT | CASSEDLGEGSPLHF
TRBJ1-2 | TRBV7-9 | - | - | TGTGCCAGCAGCTTTGGGAGACAATATGGCTACACCTTC | CASSFGRQYGYTF
TRBJ2-7 | TRBV11-3 | - | - | TGTGCCAGCAGCTTAGATGGGAGCGAGCAGTACTTC | CASSLDGSEQYF
TRBJ1-2 | TRBV30 | - | - | TGTGCCTGGAGCGCTCAGGGAGGCTACACCTTC | CAWSAQGGYTF
TRBJ2-1 | TRBV25-1 | - | - | TGTGCCAGCAGTTTGGGCAGCTCCTACAATGAGCAGTTCTTC | CASSLGSSYNEQFF
TRBJ1-1 | TRBV2 | - | - | TGTGCCAGCAGTGAATCGGCAGGGAACACTGAAGCTTTCTTT | CASSESAGNTEAFF
TRBJ1-6 | TRBV18 | few | - | TGTGCCAGCTCACCTCAAGGGGTAAATTCACCCCTCCACTTT | CASSPQGVNSPLHF
TRBJ2-6 | TRBV6-6 | - | TRBD1 | TGTGCCAGCAGCCCCGACAGGGACAGGGTCCTGACTTTC | CASSPDRDRVLTF